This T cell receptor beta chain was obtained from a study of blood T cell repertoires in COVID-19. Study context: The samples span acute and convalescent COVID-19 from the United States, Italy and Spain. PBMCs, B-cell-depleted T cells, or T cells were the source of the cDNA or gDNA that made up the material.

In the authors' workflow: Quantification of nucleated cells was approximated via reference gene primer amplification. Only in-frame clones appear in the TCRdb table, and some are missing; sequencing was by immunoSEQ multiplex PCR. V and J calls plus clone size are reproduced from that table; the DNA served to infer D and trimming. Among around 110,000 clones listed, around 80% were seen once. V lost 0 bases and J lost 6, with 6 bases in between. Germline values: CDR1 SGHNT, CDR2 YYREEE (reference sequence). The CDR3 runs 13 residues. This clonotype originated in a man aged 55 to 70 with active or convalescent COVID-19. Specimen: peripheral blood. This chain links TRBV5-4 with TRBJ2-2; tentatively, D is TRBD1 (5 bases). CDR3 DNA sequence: TGTGCCAGCAGCTTGGAAGGGGCCGGGGAGCTGTTTTTT. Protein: CASSLEGAGELFF.